The 28 T cell receptor beta chains presented below share a single source sample, sequenced in a study of cytomegalovirus exposure and HLA in healthy donors (dated by TCRdb to about 2017). The library was generated by the immunoSEQ multiplex PCR assay. A mixture of 60 forward primers for TCR Vbeta segments and 13 reverse primers for TCR Jbeta segments was used in the multiplex PCR. TCRdb stores this immuneACCESS table with in-frame sequences only. Part of the clones is absent; in the studies checked, under half of the shortfall reflects unresolved V genes, and no reason is known for the rest. The sample has under 60,000 clones on record, about 72% of them singletons. The ten top clones hold more than 3% of the sample. The specimen sequenced was PBMCs. These receptors were taken from a woman aged 40 to 50 in good health and CMV-seropositive.

The chain links TRBV29-1 to TRBJ1-4, with 12 bases matching TRBD1. Germline V CDR1 and CDR2: SQVTM, ANQGSEA. With V trimmed by 5 bases and J by 5 bases, 12 bases remained unmatched. The CDR3 loop spans 17 amino acids. The CDR3 region has the DNA TGCAGCGTTACCGGGACAGGGGGCTCAGCGTGGAATGAAAAACTGTTTTTT. It specifies CSVTGTGGSAWNEKLFF.

This clone turned up a few times. V and J are TRBV6-4 and TRBJ2-1, with D perhaps TRBD2 (6 bases). This CDR3 region has 15 residues. Trimming took 5 bases from V and 4 from J, leaving 15 bases between them. Germline CDR1 reads MRHNA; CDR2 reads SNTAGT. The CDR3 region is CASSPGLSPYNEQFF. The CDR3 DNA follows: TGTGCCAGCAGTCCCGGACTATCCCCTTACAATGAGCAGTTCTTC.

This clone appeared a few times. The chain has TRBV18 and TRBJ1-3; D perhaps matches TRBD1 (6 bases). Trimming left V 4 bases short and J 2 bases short, with 9 bases between. CDR1 is KGHSH, CDR2 LQKENI, per germline. The CDR3 contains 14 residues. Here the CDR3 reads CASSQDRAGNTIYF. DNA of the CDR3: TGTGCCAGCTCACAGGACAGAGCTGGAAACACCATATATTTT. The variable domain in full, with the rest retrieved from reference TRBV18 and TRBJ1-3, is NAGVMQNPRHLVRRRGQEARLRCSPMKGHSHVYWYRQLPEEGLKFMVYLQKENIIDESGMPKERFSAEFPKEGPSILRIQQVVRGDSAAYFCASSQDRAGNTIYFGEGSWLTVV.

The chain links TRBV2 to TRBJ2-7; maybe TRBD1 (5 bases). Germline CDR1 reads SNHLY; CDR2 reads FYNNEI. The ends were cut back, 6 bases at V and 4 bases at J, with 10 bases in the middle. There are 12 residues in the CDR3. The CDR3 protein is CASSSQGYEQYF. The CDR3 DNA follows: TGTGCCAGCAGCTCCCAGGGATACGAGCAGTACTTC.

The rearrangement uses TRBV30 and TRBJ1-5; D is unresolved. Trimming took off 2 bases at V and 3 bases at J, with 8 bases between the two ends. CDR1 GTSNPN and CDR2 SVGIG come from the germline V gene (reference sequence). CDR3 length: 13 residues. CDR3 DNA sequence: TGTGCCTGGAGTTGGGAGACCAATCAGCCCCAGCATTTT. Residues: CAWSWETNQPQHF.

This chain joins TRBV19 and TRBJ1-6, with 9 bases identical to TRBD1. Germline values: CDR1 LNHDA, CDR2 SQIVND (reference sequence). The length of the CDR3 is 18 residues. The J segment lost 4 bases and the V segment lost 0 bases, leaving 7 bases of the junction unmatched. The CDR3 nucleotides read TGTGCCAGTAGTATAGAATCCGGCGGACAGGGGTATAATTCACCCCTCCACTTT. Its translation is CASSIESGGQGYNSPLHF.

This clone was seen a handful of times. This chain joins TRBV19 and TRBJ1-5; 7 bases line up with TRBD1. The CDR3 has 15 amino acids. Germline trimming cut 5 bases from V and 9 bases from J; bases unmatched to any gene: 13. CDR1 and CDR2 from the germline V gene are LNHDA and SQIVND (reference sequence). As DNA, the CDR3 is TGTGCCAGTAGTGTCATGGGACAGACCTATTTGCCCCAGCATTTT. This translates into CASSVMGQTYLPQHF.

This clone was seen a few times. The CDR3 protein is CASSYSRDNKHTF. CDR3 coding DNA: TGTGCCAGCAGTTACTCACGGGACAACAAACACACCTTC. This chain links TRBV6-5 with TRBJ1-2, with D perhaps matching TRBD1 (6 bases). The V and J ends lost 0 bases and 12 bases respectively, with 14 bases between them. Per germline, CDR1 MNHEY and CDR2 SVGAGI. The CDR3 is 13 residues long.

This clone was seen just once. The chain uses TRBV10-2 and TRBJ1-1; the match to TRBD1 covers 7 bases. The V gene's germline CDR1 is WSHSY and CDR2 SAAADI. The ends lost 10 bases at V and 6 bases at J; junction bases unmatched: 8. The length of the CDR3 is 12 residues. The CDR3 DNA is TGCGCCACACAGGGGCAACTCCCTGAAGCTTTCTTT. Protein sequence: CATQGQLPEAFF.

The chain uses TRBV4-3 and TRBJ2-4; the match to TRBD1 covers 7 bases. The CDR3 extends over 16 amino acids. The germline V gene encodes CDR1 LGHNA and CDR2 YSLEER. V lost 2 bases and J lost 1; bases outside the gene matches: 5. DNA of the CDR3: TGCGCCAGCAGCCAAAAGACAGGGCAGGCCAAAAACATTCAGTACTTC. Encoded protein: CASSQKTGQAKNIQYF.

This chain uses TRBV5-6 with TRBJ2-3, with 9 bases lining up with TRBD2. This CDR3 region has 17 residues. The V and J ends lost 4 bases and 3 bases, in that order; junction bases with no gene match: 12. Looked up from germline, CDR1 is SGHDT and CDR2 is YYEEEE. The CDR3 DNA reads as TGTGCCAGCAGCCCCTCTTTCTGGCGGGGGGGAACAGATACGCAGTATTTT. Protein: CASSPSFWRGGTDTQYF.

V gene TRBV30 combines with J gene TRBJ1-6; TRBD1 might be the D (6 bases). With 4 bases removed from V and 0 bases from J, the gap between germline ends came to 13 bases. This CDR3 has 16 amino acids. CDR1 and CDR2 from the germline V gene are GTSNPN and SVGIG (reference sequence). The CDR3 reads CAWTLDSSSYNSPLHF. CDR3 sequence (DNA): TGTGCCTGGACCTTGGACAGTAGCTCCTATAATTCACCCCTCCACTTT.

The V gene is TRBV20-1, the J gene TRBJ1-2, with D perhaps TRBD1 (5 bases). This CDR3 has 11 amino acids. CDR1 is DFQATT and CDR2 is SNEGSKA in the germline V gene (reference sequence). V dropped 3 bases and J dropped 8 bases, with 10 bases sitting between them. CDR3 sequence reads: CSASAGQGYTF. CDR3 DNA: TGCAGTGCTAGCGCAGGGCAAGGCTACACCTTC.

This chain connects TRBV11-2 to TRBJ1-6; D possibly corresponds to TRBD1 (5 bases). CDR1 and CDR2 from the germline V gene are SGHAT and FQNNGV. V gave up 1 base and J gave up 9 bases, with 10 bases separating them. CDR3 length: 14 residues. CDR3 amino acids: CASSLGQGTSPLHF. CDR3 bases: TGTGCCAGCAGCTTAGGTCAGGGTACTTCACCCCTCCACTTT.

J is TRBJ1-2 and V is TRBV5-1; D unresolved. CDR1 and CDR2 (germline): SGHRS, YFSETQ. The length of the CDR3 is 16 residues. Trimming left V 0 bases short and J 0 bases short, with 12 bases between. The CDR3 region has the DNA TGCGCCAGCAGCTTGGGAAGTCTACAGTCTAACTATGGCTACACCTTC. Translation: CASSLGSLQSNYGYTF.

V usage is TRBV2 and J usage is TRBJ1-5; TRBD1 aligns across 8 bases. Germline V gene data show CDR1 as SNHLY and CDR2 as FYNNEI. CDR3 length equals 14 residues. After removal of 1 base from V and 6 bases from J, the junction contained 2 bases not matched to a gene. The CDR3 protein is CASSEGQGSQPQHF. Here the CDR3 DNA reads TGTGCCAGCAGTGAAGGACAGGGGAGTCAGCCCCAGCATTTT. The entire variable domain, with the rest obtained from reference TRBV2 and TRBJ1-5, is as follows: EPEVTQTPSHQVTQMGQEVILRCVPISNHLYFYWYRQILGQKVEFLVSFYNNEISEKSEIFDDQFSVERPDGSNFTLKIRSTKLEDSAMYFCASSEGQGSQPQHFGDGTRLSIL.

J is TRBJ1-2 and V is TRBV19; D gene unclear. Germline CDR1 and CDR2: LNHDA and SQIVND (reference sequence). This CDR3 comprises 15 residues. Deletions cut 1 base from V and 4 bases from J, with 13 bases between. CDR3 nucleotide sequence: TGTGCCAGTAGTATAGGAGCCACGAGCATCTATGGCTACACCTTC. The encoded protein is CASSIGATSIYGYTF.

The V call is TRBV14, the J call TRBJ2-1, with D hard to call. V dropped 0 bases and J dropped 8 bases, with 8 bases sitting between them. CDR1 and CDR2 (germline): SGHDN, FVKESK. The CDR3 sequence is 13 residues long. CDR3 residues: CASSQDPSDEQFF. CDR3 DNA sequence: TGTGCCAGCAGCCAAGACCCGAGCGATGAGCAGTTCTTC.

The chain uses TRBV4-1 and TRBJ1-2; unclear D gene. V gave up 1 base and J gave up 1 base, with 7 bases separating them. The CDR3 totals 14 residues. From germline, CDR1 is MGHRA and CDR2 YSYEKL. The CDR3: CASSQGRSNYGYTF. The CDR3 DNA is TGCGCCAGCAGCCAAGGTCGGAGTAACTATGGCTACACCTTC.

CDR3 DNA sequence: TGTGCCAGCAGCTTAGGGCAGGGGACTACCAGGGGCGTTGAAGCTTTCTTT. Translated: CASSLGQGTTRGVEAFF. This chain links TRBV7-9 with TRBJ1-1, with D possibly being TRBD1 (6 bases). V dropped 1 base and J dropped 7 bases, with 22 bases sitting between them. Germline CDR1 and CDR2: SEHNR and FQNEAQ (reference sequence). The CDR3 is made up of 17 amino acids.

The chain employs TRBV5-1 and TRBJ2-7; the D gene is possibly TRBD2 (7 bases). V lost 4 bases and J 3 bases, leaving 14 bases between the germline ends. The germline gives CDR1 SGHRS, CDR2 YFSETQ. The CDR3 is made up of 14 amino acids. The CDR3 DNA follows: TGCGCCAGCAGCCCAGAGGGGGGGATCTACGAGCAGTACTTC. Residues: CASSPEGGIYEQYF.

The chain uses TRBV6-1 and TRBJ1-6; TRBD1 matches at 7 bases. The germline CDR1 and CDR2 sequences are MNHNS and SASEGT. V shed 8 bases and J 10 bases; nucleotides not matched to a gene: 14. The CDR3 contains 15 residues. The CDR3 region has the DNA TGTGCCAGCGCTCGACAGGACAGGTCTCTATCACCCCTCCACTTT. Amino acids: CASARQDRSLSPLHF.

This clone was seen only a few times. The chain recombines TRBV10-1 with TRBJ2-5, with D perhaps matching TRBD2 (5 bases). The V end was cut by 4 bases, the J end by 5 bases, with 11 bases between. The CDR3 is 13 residues long. The germline CDR1 and CDR2 sequences are WNHNN and SYGVQD (reference sequence). CDR3 sequence reads: CASSGPGLETQYF. The DNA of the CDR3 is TGCGCCAGCAGTGGCCCGGGGTTGGAGACCCAGTACTTC.

The V call is TRBV4-1, the J call TRBJ2-3; the D is unclear. With 6 bases removed from V and 0 bases from J, the gap between germline ends came to 4 bases. The V gene's germline CDR1 is MGHRA and CDR2 YSYEKL. The CDR3 extends over 12 amino acids. CDR3 in DNA: TGCGCCAGCAGGGCTAGCACAGATACGCAGTATTTT. It specifies CASRASTDTQYF.

This chain connects TRBV5-4 to TRBJ1-2, with 7 bases identical to TRBD1. Per germline, CDR1 SGHNT and CDR2 YYREEE (reference sequence). Trimming cost V 4 bases and J 4 bases; bases outside gene matches: 4. CDR3 size: 13 residues. The CDR3 here is CASSHQGGYGYTF. DNA for the CDR3: TGTGCCAGCAGCCACCAGGGGGGCTATGGCTACACCTTC.

On this clone itself: No conserved phenylalanine or tryptophan is present at the end of the CDR3, so a read error is the likely explanation. This chain uses TRBV4-3 with TRBJ1-2; D unresolved. The V end was cut by 7 bases, the J end by 3 bases, with 18 bases between. Germline loops: CDR1 LGHNA, CDR2 YSLEER. CDR3 length equals 15 residues. CDR3 coding DNA: TGCGCCAGCACTGAGCACCGAGGTCGCGACTATGGCTACACCGTC. Its protein is CASTEHRGRDYGYTV.

This rearrangement joins TRBV7-9 to TRBJ1-6; 10 nucleotides agree with TRBD1. Germline lookup yields CDR1 SEHNR and CDR2 FQNEAQ (reference sequence). The CDR3 runs to 15 residues. V shed 3 bases and J 8 bases; nucleotides not matched to a gene: 4. Here the CDR3 DNA reads TGTGCCAGCAGCTTTACCGGGACAGGGGATTCACCCCTCCACTTT. Translation gives CASSFTGTGDSPLHF. The full variable domain, in which reference TRBV7-9 and TRBJ1-6 provide the parts outside the CDR3, is DTGVSQNPRHKITKRGQNVTFRCDPISEHNRLYWYRQTLGQGPEFLTYFQNEAQLEKSRLLSDRFSAERPKGSFSTLEIQRTEQGDSAMYLCASSFTGTGDSPLHFGNGTRLTVT.

This clone was found a few times. V is TRBV4-3 and J is TRBJ1-6; D is ambiguous. The germline V and J ends were trimmed by 0 bases and 0 bases, with 15 bases remaining between them. Germline CDR1 is LGHNA and CDR2 is YSLEER. The CDR3 is 19 residues long. The CDR3 coding sequence is TGCGCCAGCAGCCAAGAAAAATCTGGACTGAGCTCCTATAATTCACCCCTCCACTTT. It codes for CASSQEKSGLSSYNSPLHF.